This TCR beta chain was profiled in a study of T cells after yellow fever vaccination. Template switching with 5'RACE generated the TCR cDNA and added a universal primer site and UMIs. TCRdb called the 5' RACE reads again in MiXCR, with one record for every CDR3 protein. Of fewer than 400,000 distinct CDR3 sequences listed, roughly 10% are singletons. This clonotype was counted between two and nine times. V lost 2 bases to trimming and J lost 6 bases, with 17 bases between them. The CDR3 loop spans 15 amino acids. The material was CD4+ T cells sorted from PBMCs, obtained 45 days after the yellow fever booster vaccination. This TCR was recovered from a young man who received the YFV17D yellow fever vaccine. The V call is TRBV12-3 or TRBV12-4, the J call TRBJ2-7, with TRBD1 as a possible D gene (5 bases). The CDR3 protein is CASSLYPRVGSEQYF. CDR3 sequence (DNA): TGTGCCAGCAGTTTATATCCCAGGGTCGGTAGCGAGCAGTACTTC.